This T cell receptor (beta chain) emerged from a study of T cells in Graves' hyperthyroidism and ophthalmopathy. General study findings and limits: Most thyroid clonotypes expanded above 0.001 appeared in blood too.

This clonotype was counted at least ten times. The antigen is unknown. Per germline, CDR1 SNHLY and CDR2 FYNNEI. The CDR3 is 14 residues long. The V gene lost 5 bases and the J gene lost 4 bases, with 14 bases spanning the gap. Using RNA transcripts as the source, TCR beta CDR3 regions were amplified. HTBI primers were employed in a first-round RT-PCR of the TCR CDR3. MiXCR, run by TCRdb on the multiplex PCR reads, gives a single entry per CDR3 protein. The sample holds about 600,000 distinct CDR3 sequences, 16% seen once. Ophthalmopathy patients all had a Clinical Activity Score of at least 3, a NOSPECS grade of at least 4 and disease under 3 months old.

Specimen: blood. The TCR comes from a woman in her 40s with Graves' ophthalmopathy. The chain couples TRBV2 to TRBJ1-2; D gene unclear. This chain's CDR3 is CASSSSEAGYGYTF. In DNA form, the CDR3 reads TGTGCCAGCAGTTCCTCCGAGGCGGGCTATGGCTACACCTTC.